This T cell receptor (beta chain) is from a study of naive and memory T cell subsets. This clonotype turned up a few times. The antigen is unknown. CMV status came from CD4+ T cell IFNgamma after overnight CMV lysate stimulation of fresh PBMCs. Two oligonucleotides, mixed equimolar, formed the beta constant-region primer covering TRBC1 and TRBC2. Four rounds of PCR amplified the ligated cDNA using nested alpha and beta constant-region primers plus SP2. MiXCR was run by TCRdb on the UMI-ligation and nested PCR reads, yielding one entry per CDR3 protein. The table shows 130,000 to 150,000 distinct CDR3 sequences, with about a sixth occurring only once. V shed 0 bases and J shed 5 bases, with 13 bases lying between them. The CDR3 is 15 residues long. Germline V gene data show CDR1 as MGHRA and CDR2 as YSYEKL. Study results and caveats: Each distinct alpha or beta sequence counts as one clonotype. Over 85% of naive TCR sequences appeared only once, unlike memory subsets.

The source of this sequence is a human donor in good health. Specimen: naive CD4+ T cells from blood. The J gene is TRBJ2-5, the V gene TRBV4-1; D gene ambiguous. This CDR3 is CASSQDVNRRETQYF. In DNA, the CDR3 is TGCGCCAGCAGCCAAGACGTGAATCGTAGGGAGACCCAGTACTTC.